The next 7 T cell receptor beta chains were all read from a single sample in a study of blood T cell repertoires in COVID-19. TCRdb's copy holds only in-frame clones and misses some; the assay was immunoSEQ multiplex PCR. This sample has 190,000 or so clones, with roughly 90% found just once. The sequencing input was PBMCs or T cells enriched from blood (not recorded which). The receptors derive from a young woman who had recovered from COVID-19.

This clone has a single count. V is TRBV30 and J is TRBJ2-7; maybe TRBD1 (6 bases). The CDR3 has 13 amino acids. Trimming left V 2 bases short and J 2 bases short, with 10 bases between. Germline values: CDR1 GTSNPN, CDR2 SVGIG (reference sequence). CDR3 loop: CAWSYGQPYEQYF. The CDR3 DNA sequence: TGTGCCTGGAGTTATGGACAGCCCTACGAGCAGTACTTC.

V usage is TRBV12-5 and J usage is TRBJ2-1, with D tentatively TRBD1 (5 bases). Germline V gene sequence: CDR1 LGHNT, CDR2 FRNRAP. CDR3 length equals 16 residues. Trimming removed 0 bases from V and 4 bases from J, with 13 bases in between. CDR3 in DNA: TGTGCTAGTGGTTTGGTGGGGCCACAAGGTTACAATGAGCAGTTCTTC. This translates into CASGLVGPQGYNEQFF.

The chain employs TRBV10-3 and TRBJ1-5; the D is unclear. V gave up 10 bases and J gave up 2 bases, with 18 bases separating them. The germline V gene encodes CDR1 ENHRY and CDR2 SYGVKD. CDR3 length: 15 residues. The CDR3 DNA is TGTGCCACCCACGAGGGAATGGAACGCAATCAGCCCCAGCATTTT. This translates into CATHEGMERNQPQHF.

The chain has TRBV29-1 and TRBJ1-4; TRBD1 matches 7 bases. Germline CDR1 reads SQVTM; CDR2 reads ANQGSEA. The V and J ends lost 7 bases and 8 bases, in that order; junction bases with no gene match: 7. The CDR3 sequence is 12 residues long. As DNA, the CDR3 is TGCAGCGCATACAGGGGAGGAGAAAAACTGTTTTTT. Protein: CSAYRGGEKLFF.

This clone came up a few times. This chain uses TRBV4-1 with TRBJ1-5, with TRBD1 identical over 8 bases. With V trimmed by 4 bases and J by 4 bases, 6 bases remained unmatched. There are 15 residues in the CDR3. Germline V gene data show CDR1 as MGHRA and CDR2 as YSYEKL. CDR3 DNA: TGCGCCAGCAGCCCTGACAGGGGTATGAATCAGCCCCAGCATTTT. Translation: CASSPDRGMNQPQHF.

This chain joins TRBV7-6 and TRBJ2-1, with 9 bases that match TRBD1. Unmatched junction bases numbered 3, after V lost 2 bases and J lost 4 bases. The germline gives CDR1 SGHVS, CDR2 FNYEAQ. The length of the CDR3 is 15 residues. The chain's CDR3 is CASSLRTGAYNEQFF. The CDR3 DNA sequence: TGTGCCAGCAGCTTAAGGACAGGGGCGTACAATGAGCAGTTCTTC.

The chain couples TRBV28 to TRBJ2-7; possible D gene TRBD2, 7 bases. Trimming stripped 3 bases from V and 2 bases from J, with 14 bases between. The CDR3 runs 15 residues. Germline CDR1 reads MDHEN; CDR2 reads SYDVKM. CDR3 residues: CASSLGGAHPYEQYF. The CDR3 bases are TGTGCCAGCAGTTTGGGGGGGGCCCACCCCTACGAGCAGTACTTC.